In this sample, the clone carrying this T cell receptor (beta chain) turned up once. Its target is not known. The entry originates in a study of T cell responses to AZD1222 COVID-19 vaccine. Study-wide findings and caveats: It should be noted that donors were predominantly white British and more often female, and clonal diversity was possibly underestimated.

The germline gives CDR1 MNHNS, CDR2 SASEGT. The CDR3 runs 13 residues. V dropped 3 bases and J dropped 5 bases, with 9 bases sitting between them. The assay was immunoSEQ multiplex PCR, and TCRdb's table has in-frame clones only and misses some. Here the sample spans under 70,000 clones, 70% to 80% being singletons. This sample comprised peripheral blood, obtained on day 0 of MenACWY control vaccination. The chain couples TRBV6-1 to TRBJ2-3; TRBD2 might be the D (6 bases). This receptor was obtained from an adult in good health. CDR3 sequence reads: CASSDWGVDTQYF. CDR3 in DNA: TGTGCCAGCAGTGATTGGGGGGTAGATACGCAGTATTTT.